This TCR beta chain was sequenced for a study of cytomegalovirus exposure and HLA in healthy donors. The protocol was immunoSEQ multiplex PCR, while the TCRdb copy is restricted to in-frame clones and leaves out a portion. The data hold some 120,000 clones, with under 90% observed a single time. The ends were cut back, 5 bases at V and 5 bases at J, with 15 bases in the middle. CDR3 size: 14 residues. Germline assignment: CDR1 SGHTA and CDR2 FQGNSA. The receptor was derived from a man under 40 in good health and CMV-seronegative. V gene TRBV7-2 combines with J gene TRBJ2-5; D is possibly TRBD1 (5 bases). Sequences were obtained from PBMCs. The CDR3 DNA follows: TGTGCCAGCAGCCCCGACAGAAGTAAGGAGACCCAGTACTTC. This translates into CASSPDRSKETQYF.